Listed here are 27 T cell receptor beta chains from one sample, sequenced in a study of vaccination and CD4 T cells after COVID-19. Documented treatment: approximately nine-day PBMC culture with coronavirus spike peptide pools or control peptides (ViraFEST assay). With the Oncomine TCR Beta short-read assay, DNA from cultured CD4+ T cells was sequenced. From the PCR reads, TCRdb called clonotypes with MiXCR, one entry per CDR3 protein. The sample gives roughly 20,000 distinct CDR3 sequences, 53% of which show up once; approximately 15% is in the top ten. These TCRs are of unknown antigen specificity. Specimen: CD4+ T cells from blood, cultured in vitro, collected before SARS-CoV-2 vaccination. The receptors were sampled from a human donor who had recovered from COVID-19.

There are a few counts of this clonotype. The V and J genes are TRBV20-1 and TRBJ1-2, with D perhaps TRBD1 (5 bases). From germline, CDR1 is DFQATT and CDR2 SNEGSKA (reference sequence). The CDR3 contains 12 residues. Trimming removed 4 bases at V and 2 bases at J, with 8 bases between. The CDR3 nucleotides read TGCAGTGCTATGGGGGGGAACTATGGCTACACCTTC. Translating gives CSAMGGNYGYTF.

The CDR3 DNA sequence: TGTGCCAGCAGCAAATACGGGACTCTGAACACCGGGGAGCTGTTTTTT. It is translated as CASSKYGTLNTGELFF. The chain recombines TRBV27 with TRBJ2-2; possible D gene TRBD2, 6 bases. Trimming left V 6 bases short and J 1 base short, with 15 bases between. The CDR3 sequence is 16 residues long. The V gene's germline CDR1 is MNHEY and CDR2 SMNVEV (reference sequence).

This clonotype was seen only once. At one boundary the junction diverges from the germline segment, which might be a read error. The V gene is TRBV20-1, the J gene TRBJ2-1; 8 nucleotides match TRBD2. The germline CDR1 and CDR2 sequences are DFQATT and SNEGSKA (reference sequence). The CDR3 has 14 amino acids. In nucleotides, the CDR3 is TGCAGTGCTAGTAGAGCGGGAGAGGAGAATGGGCAGTTCTTC. Translated: CSASRAGEENGQFF.

J is TRBJ1-5 and V is TRBV2, with D tentatively TRBD1 (6 bases). With 1 base removed from V and 7 bases from J, the gap between germline ends came to 11 bases. In germline, CDR1 is SNHLY, CDR2 FYNNEI. The CDR3 consists of 14 residues. CDR3 coding DNA: TGTGCCAGCAGTGAAGTGGGGGGCGTACAGCCCCAGCATTTT. It specifies CASSEVGGVQPQHF.

The CDR3 DNA is TGTGCCAGCAGCCTCGCGGGACAGGGTAGCAATGGCTACACCTTC. This codes for CASSLAGQGSNGYTF. V is TRBV7-2 and J is TRBJ1-2; 9 positions agree with TRBD1. V trimming: 5 bases; J trimming: 6 bases; junction bases outside the gene matches: 10. The germline CDR1 and CDR2 sequences are SGHTA and FQGNSA. This CDR3 has 15 residues.

This clonotype has a handful of counts. The rearrangement links TRBV2 to TRBJ2-7; possible D gene TRBD2, 6 bases. With 6 bases removed from V and 0 bases from J, the gap between germline ends came to 6 bases. The CDR3 is 12 amino acids. Germline loops: CDR1 SNHLY, CDR2 FYNNEI. As DNA, the CDR3 is TGTGCCAGCAGCGGGGGCTCCTACGAGCAGTACTTC. Its translation is CASSGGSYEQYF. The full variable domain, with the rest looked up from reference TRBV2 and TRBJ2-7, is EPEVTQTPSHQVTQMGQEVILRCVPISNHLYFYWYRQILGQKVEFLVSFYNNEISEKSEIFDDQFSVERPDGSNFTLKIRSTKLEDSAMYFCASSGGSYEQYFGPGTRLTVT.

There are a few counts of this clonotype. V and J are TRBV6-2 or TRBV6-3 and TRBJ2-7; 8 bases line up with TRBD2. Looked up from germline, CDR1 is MNHEY and CDR2 is SVGEGT. With 0 bases clipped from V and 0 bases from J, the junction kept 13 bases outside the gene matches. The CDR3 runs to 19 residues. CDR3 loop: CASSYSNPSGLGSSYEQYF. DNA for the CDR3: TGTGCCAGCAGTTACTCGAACCCTAGCGGGTTAGGTAGCTCCTACGAGCAGTACTTC.

The CDR3 coding sequence is TGTGCCAGCAGCTTAAGGGGGCCGGATAATTCACCCCTCCACTTT. Its protein product is CASSLRGPDNSPLHF. The V gene is TRBV7-9, the J gene TRBJ1-6; TRBD1 matches at 7 bases. The CDR3 loop spans 15 amino acids. Unmatched junction bases numbered 3, after V lost 2 bases and J lost 5 bases. The germline V gene has CDR1 SEHNR and CDR2 FQNEAQ (reference sequence).

This clonotype was observed a handful of times. The chain carries TRBV2 and TRBJ2-3; TRBD2 matches at 9 bases. V lost 6 bases to trimming and J lost 4 bases; unmatched junction nucleotides: 8. The CDR3 consists of 15 residues. Germline V lookup: CDR1 SNHLY, CDR2 FYNNEI. CDR3 amino acids: CASSGLAGVPDTQYF. For the CDR3, the DNA is TGTGCCAGCAGCGGATTAGCGGGAGTCCCAGATACGCAGTATTTT.

This clonotype was seen only once. The chain carries TRBV7-8 and TRBJ2-7, with TRBD1 identical over 7 bases. This CDR3 is 14 amino acids long. The germline CDR1 and CDR2 sequences are SGHVS and FQNEAQ. V was pared by 11 bases and J by 2 bases, with 12 bases of the junction left unmatched. CDR3 DNA sequence: TGTGCCGGCGCGGTAAGGGACAGACCCTACGAGCAGTACTTC. Protein: CAGAVRDRPYEQYF.

In this sample, this clonotype turned up a few times. The chain couples TRBV19 to TRBJ1-2, with a weak D call TRBD1 (5 bases). CDR1 and CDR2 from the germline V gene are LNHDA and SQIVND (reference sequence). The germline V and J ends were trimmed by 7 bases and 3 bases, with 12 bases remaining between them. The CDR3 consists of 13 residues. This CDR3 is CASTRGGYYGYTF. In DNA form, the CDR3 reads TGTGCCAGTACCCGGGGGGGGTACTATGGCTACACCTTC.

CDR3 DNA sequence: TGTGCCATCAGTGATTCGGGCAGGGGGAACAATCAGCCCCAGCATTTT. Protein product: CAISDSGRGNNQPQHF. The chain has TRBV10-3 and TRBJ1-5, with 7 bases identical to TRBD1. The CDR3 totals 16 residues. Trimming took 3 bases from V and 3 from J; bases not matched to a gene: 8. Germline V gene sequence: CDR1 ENHRY, CDR2 SYGVKD.

V gene TRBV7-9 combines with J gene TRBJ1-6; D remains ambiguous. CDR1 SEHNR and CDR2 FQNEAQ come from the germline V gene (reference sequence). The V end lost 2 bases, the J end lost 6 bases, and 8 bases lay between the germline ends. This CDR3 is 14 amino acids long. The CDR3: CASSLPVPNSPLHF. In DNA form, the CDR3 reads TGTGCCAGCAGCTTACCGGTGCCTAATTCACCCCTCCACTTT. Full variable domain (rest looked up from reference TRBV7-9 and TRBJ1-6): DTGVSQNPRHKITKRGQNVTFRCDPISEHNRLYWYRQTLGQGPEFLTYFQNEAQLEKSRLLSDRFSAERPKGSFSTLEIQRTEQGDSAMYLCASSLPVPNSPLHFGNGTRLTVT.

This chain links TRBV14 with TRBJ1-1, with D unresolved. Trimming took off 0 bases at V and 5 bases at J, with 7 bases between the two ends. The CDR3 extends over 13 amino acids. Germline lookup yields CDR1 SGHDN and CDR2 FVKESK. CDR3 in amino acids: CASSQDRRTEAFF. CDR3 coding DNA: TGTGCCAGCAGCCAAGACAGAAGGACTGAAGCTTTCTTT. Variable domain in full (rest from reference TRBV14 and TRBJ1-1): EAGVTQFPSHSVIEKGQTVTLRCDPISGHDNLYWYRRVMGKEIKFLLHFVKESKQDESGMPNNRFLAERTGGTYSTLKVQPAELEDSGVYFCASSQDRRTEAFFGQGTRLTVV.

V is TRBV7-8 and J is TRBJ1-1; D perhaps matches TRBD1 (6 bases). Germline V gene sequence: CDR1 SGHVS, CDR2 FQNEAQ. Trimming removed 5 bases at V and 2 bases at J, with 12 bases between. The CDR3 has 14 amino acids. The CDR3 region is CASSRRDINTEAFF. For the CDR3, the DNA is TGTGCCAGCAGCCGCCGGGACATTAACACTGAAGCTTTCTTT.

The DNA of the CDR3 is TGTGCCAGCAGTTACTCTGGACTTCCGGGCACAGATACGCAGTATTTT. It encodes CASSYSGLPGTDTQYF. The chain has TRBV6-2 or TRBV6-3 and TRBJ2-3; D might be TRBD2 (5 bases). There are 16 residues in the CDR3. Germline assignment: CDR1 MNHEY and CDR2 SVGEGT. V was cut by 0 bases and J by 1 base, with 11 bases left in between.

The V gene is TRBV6-2 or TRBV6-3, the J gene TRBJ1-2; no clear D gene. The ends were cut back, 6 bases at V and 3 bases at J, with 8 bases in the middle. The CDR3 length is 12 residues. Germline V gene lookup returns CDR1 MNHEY and CDR2 SVGEGT. The CDR3 here is CASRTDYYGYTF. CDR3 DNA: TGTGCCAGCAGAACGGATTACTATGGCTACACCTTC.

The CDR3 sequence: CASSLQRVGYTF. CDR3 DNA sequence: TGTGCCAGCAGTTTACAAAGAGTGGGCTACACCTTC. The chain is built from TRBV28 and TRBJ1-2, with unresolved D. Germline lookup yields CDR1 MDHEN and CDR2 SYDVKM. Trimming stripped 2 bases from V and 8 bases from J, with 9 bases between. CDR3 length: 12 amino acids.

J is TRBJ2-7 and V is TRBV6-5; the match to TRBD1 covers 12 bases. V lost 0 bases to trimming and J lost 8 bases; unmatched junction nucleotides: 2. The CDR3 is 14 residues long. Looked up from germline, CDR1 is MNHEY and CDR2 is SVGAGI. The CDR3 sequence: CASSYSGQGAKQYF. DNA of the CDR3: TGTGCCAGCAGTTACTCGGGACAGGGGGCAAAGCAGTACTTC.

V and J are TRBV6-1 and TRBJ1-5, with a weak D call TRBD1 (5 bases). In germline, CDR1 is MNHNS, CDR2 SASEGT. The CDR3 spans 15 residues. Trimming pared 7 bases from V and 1 base from J, leaving 14 bases between. CDR3 DNA sequence: TGTGCCAGCATGTTGGGGCAGGGCAGCAATCAGCCCCAGCATTTT. This translates into CASMLGQGSNQPQHF.

This clonotype was observed a few times. This chain uses TRBV19 with TRBJ2-7; D is ambiguous. Germline V CDR1 and CDR2: LNHDA, SQIVND (reference sequence). V was trimmed by 5 bases and J by 0 bases, leaving 8 bases between them. CDR3 size: 13 residues. Here the CDR3 DNA reads TGTGCCAGTAGTTTCAGGTTCTCCTACGAGCAGTACTTC. The encoded protein is CASSFRFSYEQYF.

This chain connects TRBV7-2 to TRBJ2-1; the match to TRBD2 covers 7 bases. The CDR3 length is 16 residues. The J segment lost 7 bases and the V segment lost 5 bases, leaving 14 bases of the junction unmatched. Germline loops: CDR1 SGHTA, CDR2 FQGNSA. CDR3 in DNA: TGTGCCAGCAGCCCAGCTAGCGGAGCAAATGGAAATGAGCAGTTCTTC. Protein sequence: CASSPASGANGNEQFF.

The rearrangement joins TRBV29-1 to TRBJ2-7; 8 nucleotides line up with TRBD2. Trimming removed 6 bases from V and 2 bases from J; junction bases left unmatched: 6. There are 13 residues in the CDR3. Germline V gives CDR1 SQVTM, CDR2 ANQGSEA. DNA for the CDR3: TGCAGCGTCTGTACTAGCGGAACCTACGAGCAGTACTTC. It codes for CSVCTSGTYEQYF.

CDR3 residues: CASSTSLRGSNQPQHF. The CDR3 DNA sequence: TGTGCCAGTAGTACCTCCCTAAGGGGTAGCAATCAGCCCCAGCATTTT. The chain combines TRBV19 with TRBJ1-5; TRBD1 is a possible D gene (5 bases). The CDR3 contains 16 residues. Germline CDR1 is LNHDA and CDR2 is SQIVND (reference sequence). V was pared by 4 bases and J by 0 bases, with 13 bases between.

The chain recombines TRBV6-2 or TRBV6-3 with TRBJ2-7, with D perhaps matching TRBD1 or TRBD2 (6 bases each). CDR1 is MNHEY, CDR2 SVGEGT, per germline. The CDR3 totals 15 residues. V lost 6 bases, J lost 6 bases, and 21 bases lay in between. The chain's CDR3 is CASSSLARGPVEQYF. The CDR3 nucleotides are TGTGCCAGCAGCTCCCTCGCCCGGGGGCCGGTCGAGCAGTACTTC.

V usage is TRBV6-2 or TRBV6-3 and J usage is TRBJ1-5; a weak D match, TRBD1 (5 bases). Germline CDR1 and CDR2: MNHEY and SVGEGT. The CDR3 runs to 13 residues. Trimming took off 4 bases at V and 7 bases at J, with 11 bases between the two ends. CDR3 protein: CASSFVRGQPQHF. In nucleotides, the CDR3 is TGTGCCAGCAGTTTCGTCCGGGGGCAGCCCCAGCATTTT.

The V call is TRBV29-1, the J call TRBJ2-7; TRBD1 agrees at 7 bases. CDR1 SQVTM and CDR2 ANQGSEA come from the germline V gene. V lost 7 bases to trimming and J lost 4 bases; unmatched junction nucleotides: 4. This CDR3 contains 11 residues. The CDR3 nucleotides are TGCAGCGCCACAGGGGCGTACGAGCAGTACTTC. Residues: CSATGAYEQYF.